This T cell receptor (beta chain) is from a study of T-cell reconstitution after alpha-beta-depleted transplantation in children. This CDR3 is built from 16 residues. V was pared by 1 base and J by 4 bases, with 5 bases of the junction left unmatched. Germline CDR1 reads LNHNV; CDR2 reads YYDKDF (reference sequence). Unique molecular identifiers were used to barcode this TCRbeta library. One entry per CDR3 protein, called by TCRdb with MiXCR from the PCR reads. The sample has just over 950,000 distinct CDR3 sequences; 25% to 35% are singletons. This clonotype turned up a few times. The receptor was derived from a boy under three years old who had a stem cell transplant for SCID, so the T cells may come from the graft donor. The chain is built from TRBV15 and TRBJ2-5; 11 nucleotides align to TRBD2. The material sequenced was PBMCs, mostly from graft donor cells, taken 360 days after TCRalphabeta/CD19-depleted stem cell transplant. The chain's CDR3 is CATSRGALAGGETQYF. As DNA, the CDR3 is TGTGCCACCAGCAGAGGAGCCCTAGCGGGGGGAGAGACCCAGTACTTC.